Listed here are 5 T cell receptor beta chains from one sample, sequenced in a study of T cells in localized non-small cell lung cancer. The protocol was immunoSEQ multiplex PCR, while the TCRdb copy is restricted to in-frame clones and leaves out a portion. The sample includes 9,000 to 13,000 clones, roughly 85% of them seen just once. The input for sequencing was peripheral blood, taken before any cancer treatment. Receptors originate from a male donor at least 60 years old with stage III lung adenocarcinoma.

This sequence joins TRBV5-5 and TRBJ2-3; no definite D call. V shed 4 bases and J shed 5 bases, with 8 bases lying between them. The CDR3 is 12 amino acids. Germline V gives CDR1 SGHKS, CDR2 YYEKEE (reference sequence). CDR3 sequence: CASSGDGDTQYF. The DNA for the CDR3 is TGTGCCAGCAGCGGGGATGGAGATACGCAGTATTTT.

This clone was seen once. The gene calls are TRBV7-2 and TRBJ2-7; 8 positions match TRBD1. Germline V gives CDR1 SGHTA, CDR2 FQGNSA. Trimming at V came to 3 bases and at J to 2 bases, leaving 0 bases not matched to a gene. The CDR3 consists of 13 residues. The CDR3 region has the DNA TGTGCCAGCAGCTTGGACAGGGCCTACGAGCAGTACTTC. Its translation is CASSLDRAYEQYF.

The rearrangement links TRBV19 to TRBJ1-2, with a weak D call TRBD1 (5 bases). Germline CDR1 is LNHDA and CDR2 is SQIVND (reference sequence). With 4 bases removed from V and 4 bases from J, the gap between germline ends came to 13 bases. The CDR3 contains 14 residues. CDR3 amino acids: CASSTPGGSYGYTF. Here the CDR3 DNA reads TGTGCCAGTAGTACCCCCGGGGGGAGCTATGGCTACACCTTC.

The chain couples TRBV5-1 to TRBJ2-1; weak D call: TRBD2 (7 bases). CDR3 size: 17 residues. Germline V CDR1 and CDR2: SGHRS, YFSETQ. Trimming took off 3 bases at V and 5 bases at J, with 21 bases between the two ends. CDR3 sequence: CASSSLGGGSFNNEQFF. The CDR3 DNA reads TGCGCCAGCAGCTCGCTGGGGGGCGGGAGTTTCAACAATGAGCAGTTCTTC.

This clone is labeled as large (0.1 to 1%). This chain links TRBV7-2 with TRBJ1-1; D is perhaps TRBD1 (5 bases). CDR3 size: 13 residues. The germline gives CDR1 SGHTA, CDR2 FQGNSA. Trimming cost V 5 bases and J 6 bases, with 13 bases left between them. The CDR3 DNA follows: TGTGCCAGCAGCCCCCAGGGAGGGCCTGAAGCTTTCTTT. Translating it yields CASSPQGGPEAFF.